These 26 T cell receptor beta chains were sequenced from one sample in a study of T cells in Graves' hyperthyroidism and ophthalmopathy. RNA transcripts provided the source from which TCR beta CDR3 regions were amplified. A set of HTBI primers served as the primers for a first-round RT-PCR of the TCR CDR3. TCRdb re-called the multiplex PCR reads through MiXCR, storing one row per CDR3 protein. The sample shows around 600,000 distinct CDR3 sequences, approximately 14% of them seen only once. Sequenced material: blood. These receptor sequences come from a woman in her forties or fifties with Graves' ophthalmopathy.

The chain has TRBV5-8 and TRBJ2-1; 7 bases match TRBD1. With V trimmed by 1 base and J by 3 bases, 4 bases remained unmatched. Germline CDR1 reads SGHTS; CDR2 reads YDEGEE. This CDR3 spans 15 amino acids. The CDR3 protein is CASSLRAGGYNEQFF. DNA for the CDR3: TGTGCCAGCAGCTTGCGGGCAGGGGGCTACAATGAGCAGTTCTTC.

This CDR3 is CASSRESGGAIGELFF. CDR3 sequence (DNA): TGTGCCAGCAGCCGCGAATCAGGGGGCGCGATCGGGGAGCTGTTTTTT. V gene TRBV14 combines with J gene TRBJ2-2, with 8 bases identical to TRBD1. The junction had 11 bases not matched to a gene; V was cut back by 4 bases and J by 7 bases. From germline, CDR1 is SGHDN and CDR2 FVKESK. The CDR3 has 16 amino acids.

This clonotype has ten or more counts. CDR3 sequence: CASSLSPAALNQPQHF. The CDR3 nucleotides read TGTGCCAGCAGTTTGTCTCCCGCGGCCCTAAATCAGCCCCAGCATTTT. The chain carries TRBV12-3 or TRBV12-4 and TRBJ1-5; no reliable D call. The CDR3 totals 16 residues. Trimming took off 3 bases at V and 4 bases at J, with 16 bases between the two ends.

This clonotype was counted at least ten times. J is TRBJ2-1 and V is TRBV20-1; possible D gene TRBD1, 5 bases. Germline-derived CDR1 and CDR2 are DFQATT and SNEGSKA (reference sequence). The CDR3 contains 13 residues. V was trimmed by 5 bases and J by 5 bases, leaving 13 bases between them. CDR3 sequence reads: CSAPSDRNNEQFF. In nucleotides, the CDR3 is TGCAGTGCTCCTTCTGACAGAAACAATGAGCAGTTCTTC.

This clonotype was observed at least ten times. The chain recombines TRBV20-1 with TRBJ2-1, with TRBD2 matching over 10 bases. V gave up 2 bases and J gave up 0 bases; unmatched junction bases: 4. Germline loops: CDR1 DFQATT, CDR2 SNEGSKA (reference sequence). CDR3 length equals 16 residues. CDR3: CSARLASGSSYNEQFF. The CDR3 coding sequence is TGCAGTGCTAGATTGGCTAGCGGGAGCTCCTACAATGAGCAGTTCTTC.

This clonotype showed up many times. The CDR3 region is CAWSGGTVNQPQHF. The CDR3 DNA is TGTGCCTGGAGTGGGGGGACAGTAAATCAGCCCCAGCATTTT. The chain employs TRBV30 and TRBJ1-5; the match to TRBD1 covers 7 bases. Germline V gene lookup returns CDR1 GTSNPN and CDR2 SVGIG (reference sequence). J was trimmed by 4 bases and V by 1 base; bases with no gene match: 4. This CDR3 contains 14 residues.

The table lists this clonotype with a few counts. CDR3 loop: CASSLHMRSTDTQYF. The CDR3 nucleotides read TGTGCCAGCAGTTTACACATGCGTAGCACAGATACGCAGTATTTT. The chain recombines TRBV28 with TRBJ2-3; D is ambiguous. The CDR3 is 15 amino acids. Between the trimmed V and J ends, which lost 2 bases and 0 bases, there was a span of 9 bases. Germline CDR1 MDHEN, CDR2 SYDVKM.

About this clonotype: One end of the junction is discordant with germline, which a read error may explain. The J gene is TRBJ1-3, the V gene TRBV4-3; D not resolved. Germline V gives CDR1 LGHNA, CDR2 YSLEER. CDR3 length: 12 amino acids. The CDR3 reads CASSQGSDTLFF. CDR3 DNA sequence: TGCGCCAGCAGCCAAGGGAGTGACACCTTGTTTTTT.

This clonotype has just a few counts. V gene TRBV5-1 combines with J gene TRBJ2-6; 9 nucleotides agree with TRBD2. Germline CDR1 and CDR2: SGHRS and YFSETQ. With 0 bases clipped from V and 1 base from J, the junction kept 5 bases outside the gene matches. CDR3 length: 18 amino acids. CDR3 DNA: TGCGCCAGCAGCTTGGCGGGGACTAGCAGTTCTGGGGCCAACGTCCTGACTTTC. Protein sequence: CASSLAGTSSSGANVLTF. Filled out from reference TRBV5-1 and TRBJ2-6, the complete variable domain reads KAGVTQTPRYLIKTRGQQVTLSCSPISGHRSVSWYQQTPGQGLQFLFEYFSETQRNKGNFPGRFSGRQFSNSRSEMNVSTLELGDSALYLCASSLAGTSSSGANVLTFGAGSRLTVL.

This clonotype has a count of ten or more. In DNA, the CDR3 is TGTGCCAGCAGTTTAGCGGCCCTAAATCAGCCCCAGCATTTT. It codes for CASSLAALNQPQHF. This chain links TRBV28 with TRBJ1-5; D call uncertain. The V end was cut by 2 bases, the J end by 4 bases, with 9 bases between. CDR3 length equals 14 residues. Germline V gives CDR1 MDHEN, CDR2 SYDVKM.

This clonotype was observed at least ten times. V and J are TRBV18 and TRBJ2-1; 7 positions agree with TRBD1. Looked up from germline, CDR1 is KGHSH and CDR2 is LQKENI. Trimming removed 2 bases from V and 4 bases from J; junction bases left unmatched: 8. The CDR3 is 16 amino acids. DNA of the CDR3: TGTGCCAGCTCACCAATACAGGGGTCCTATTACAATGAGCAGTTCTTC. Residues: CASSPIQGSYYNEQFF.

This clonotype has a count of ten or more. The CDR3 region is CASSLQGLGYGYTF. CDR3 nucleotide sequence: TGTGCCAGCAGTTTACAGGGTCTGGGCTATGGCTACACCTTC. The gene calls are TRBV28 and TRBJ1-2; D perhaps matches TRBD1 (5 bases). Trimming took off 2 bases at V and 4 bases at J, with 11 bases between the two ends. Per the germline V gene, CDR1 is MDHEN and CDR2 is SYDVKM. The CDR3 sequence is 14 residues long.

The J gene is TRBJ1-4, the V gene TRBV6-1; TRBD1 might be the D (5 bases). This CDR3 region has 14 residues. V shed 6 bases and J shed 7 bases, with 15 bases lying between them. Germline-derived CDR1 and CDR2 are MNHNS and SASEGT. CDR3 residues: CASSGNRGPEKLFF. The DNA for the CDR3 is TGTGCCAGCAGCGGTAATCGGGGACCTGAAAAACTGTTTTTT.

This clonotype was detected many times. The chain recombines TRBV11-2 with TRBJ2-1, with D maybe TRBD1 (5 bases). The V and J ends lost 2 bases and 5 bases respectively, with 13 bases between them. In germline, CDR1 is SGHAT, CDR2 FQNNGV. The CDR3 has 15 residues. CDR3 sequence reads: CASSLWGSRDNEQFF. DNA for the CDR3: TGTGCCAGCAGCTTATGGGGTAGCAGGGACAATGAGCAGTTCTTC.

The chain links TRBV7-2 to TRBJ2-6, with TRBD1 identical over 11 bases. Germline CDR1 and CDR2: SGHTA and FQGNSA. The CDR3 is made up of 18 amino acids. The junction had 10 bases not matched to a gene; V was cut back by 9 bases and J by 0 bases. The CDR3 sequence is CASTPRDRGYSGANVLTF. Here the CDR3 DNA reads TGTGCCAGTACCCCCCGGGACAGGGGGTACTCTGGGGCCAACGTCCTGACTTTC.

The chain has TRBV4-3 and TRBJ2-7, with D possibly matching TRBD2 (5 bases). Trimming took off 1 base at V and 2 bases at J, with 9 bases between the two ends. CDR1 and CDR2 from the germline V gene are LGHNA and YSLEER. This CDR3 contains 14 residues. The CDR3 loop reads CASSQAVGTYEQYF. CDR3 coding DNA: TGCGCCAGCAGCCAAGCGGTCGGGACCTACGAGCAGTACTTC.

The CDR3 DNA reads as TGTGCCAGCAGTTTGAGAGTCCAGCCCCAGCATTTT. This encodes CASSLRVQPQHF. The chain links TRBV28 to TRBJ1-5; D remains unclear. The CDR3 is 12 amino acids. CDR1 MDHEN and CDR2 SYDVKM come from the germline V gene. Deletions cut 3 bases from V and 7 bases from J, with 7 bases between.

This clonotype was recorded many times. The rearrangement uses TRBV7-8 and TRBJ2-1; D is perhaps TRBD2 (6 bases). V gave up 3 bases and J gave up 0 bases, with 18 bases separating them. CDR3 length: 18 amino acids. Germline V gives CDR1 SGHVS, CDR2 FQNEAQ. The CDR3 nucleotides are TGTGCCAGCAGCTTCGGGAGTCCGTCGAAGAGCTCCTACAATGAGCAGTTCTTC. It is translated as CASSFGSPSKSSYNEQFF. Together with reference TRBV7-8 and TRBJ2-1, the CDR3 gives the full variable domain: GAGVSQSPRYKVAKRGQDVALRCDPISGHVSLFWYQQALGQGPEFLTYFQNEAQLDKSGLPSDRFFAERPEGSVSTLKIQRTQQEDSAVYLCASSFGSPSKSSYNEQFFGPGTRLTVL.

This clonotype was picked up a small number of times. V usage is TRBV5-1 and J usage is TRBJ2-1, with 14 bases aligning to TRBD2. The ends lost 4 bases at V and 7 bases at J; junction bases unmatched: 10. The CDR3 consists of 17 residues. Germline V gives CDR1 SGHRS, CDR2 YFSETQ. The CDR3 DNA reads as TGCGCCAGCAGCGGGGGGACTAGCGGGAGAGCTGGTAATGAGCAGTTCTTC. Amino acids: CASSGGTSGRAGNEQFF.

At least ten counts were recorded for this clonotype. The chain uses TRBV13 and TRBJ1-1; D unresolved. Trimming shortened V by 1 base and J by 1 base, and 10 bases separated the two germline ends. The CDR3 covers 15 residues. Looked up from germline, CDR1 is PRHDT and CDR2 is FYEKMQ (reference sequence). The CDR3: CASSLESGQNTEAFF. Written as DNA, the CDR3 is TGTGCCAGCAGCTTAGAATCGGGCCAGAACACTGAAGCTTTCTTT.

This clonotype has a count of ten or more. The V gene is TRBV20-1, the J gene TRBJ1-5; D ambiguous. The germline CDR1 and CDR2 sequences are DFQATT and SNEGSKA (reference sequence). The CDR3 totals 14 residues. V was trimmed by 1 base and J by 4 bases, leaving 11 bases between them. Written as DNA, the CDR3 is TGCAGTGCTAGAGGGATACTCGGGAATCAGCCCCAGCATTTT. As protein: CSARGILGNQPQHF.

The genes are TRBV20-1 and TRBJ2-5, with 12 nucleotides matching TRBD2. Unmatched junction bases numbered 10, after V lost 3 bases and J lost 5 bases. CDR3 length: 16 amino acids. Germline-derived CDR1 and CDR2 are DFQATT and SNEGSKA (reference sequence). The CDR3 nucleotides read TGCAGTGCTAGGTCGCCTAGCGGGAGGGCCGGGGAGACCCAGTACTTC. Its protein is CSARSPSGRAGETQYF.

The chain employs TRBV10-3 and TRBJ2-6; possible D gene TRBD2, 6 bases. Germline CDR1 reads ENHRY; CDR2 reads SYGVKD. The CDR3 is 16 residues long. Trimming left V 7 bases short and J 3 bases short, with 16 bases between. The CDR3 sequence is CAINGAGSGGANVLTF. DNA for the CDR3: TGTGCCATCAACGGAGCCGGGAGCGGTGGGGCCAACGTCCTGACTTTC.

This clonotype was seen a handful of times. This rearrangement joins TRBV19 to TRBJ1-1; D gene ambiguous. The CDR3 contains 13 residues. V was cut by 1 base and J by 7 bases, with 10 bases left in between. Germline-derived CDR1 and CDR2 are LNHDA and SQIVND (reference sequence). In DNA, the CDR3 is TGTGCCAGTAGTATAGGTTCCAGGCGTGAAGCTTTCTTT. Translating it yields CASSIGSRREAFF.

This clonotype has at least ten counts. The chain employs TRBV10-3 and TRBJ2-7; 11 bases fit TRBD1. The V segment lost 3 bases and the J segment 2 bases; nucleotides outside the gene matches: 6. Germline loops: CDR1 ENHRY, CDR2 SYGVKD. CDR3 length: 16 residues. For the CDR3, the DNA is TGTGCCATCAGTGACCTCCGGGACAGGGGGACCTACGAGCAGTACTTC. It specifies CAISDLRDRGTYEQYF.

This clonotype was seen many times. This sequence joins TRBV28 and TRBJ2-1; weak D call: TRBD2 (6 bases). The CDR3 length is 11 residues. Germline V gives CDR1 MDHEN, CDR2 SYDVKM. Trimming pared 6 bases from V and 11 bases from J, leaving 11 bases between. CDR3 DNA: TGTGCCAGCAGGGGGGGAGTTCAGCAGTTCTTC. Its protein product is CASRGGVQQFF.